This T cell receptor beta chain originates from a study of shared clonotypes between healthy human individuals. Whole-study context: The study used three CD4 naive, three CD4 memory, two CD8 naive and one CD8 memory plate per donor. Regarding the study as a whole: Naive subsets usually exceeded memory subsets in estimated richness. Several donors showed sharing of around 5% of naive CD4 clonotypes.

In the CD4+ fraction, cells were divided into CD45RA+ naive and CD45RA-negative memory subsets. This CDR3 region has 16 residues. V shed 4 bases and J shed 0 bases, with 15 bases lying between them. Per the germline V gene, CDR1 is KGHSH and CDR2 is LQKENI. The assay was immunoSEQ multiplex PCR, and TCRdb's table has in-frame clones only and misses some. Seen here are about 2.3 million clones, over 85% observed once, and the top ten hold about 0.37%. To note about this clone: The target antigen is unknown.

The origin of this receptor is a man between 18 and 29 years old in good health. Some clones in this sample may be carry-over from other donors' samples. The sequencing sample was made of naive CD4+ T cells from PBMCs. Subset of the sample: CD45RA+ positively selected. V is TRBV18 and J is TRBJ1-1; TRBD1 might be the D (5 bases). Here the CDR3 reads CASSLLEGMMNTEAFF. The CDR3 DNA is TGTGCCAGCTCACTTTTAGAGGGGATGATGAACACTGAAGCTTTCTTT.